What follows describes a single TCR beta chain. This CDR3 has 15 amino acids. Germline assignment: CDR1 SGHTS and CDR2 YDEGEE. Trimming pared 2 bases from V and 2 bases from J, leaving 11 bases between. The second PCR ran 7 to 11 cycles with a sample-barcoded 5' primer and J-beta primers. TCRdb itself ran the 5' RACE reads through MiXCR, one entry per CDR3 protein. The data contain roughly 680,000 distinct CDR3 sequences, 45% to 50% of them singletons. This record comes from a study of blood T cells in healthy people across ages. This chain links TRBV5-8 with TRBJ2-1, with a weak D call TRBD2 (6 bases). The clonotype originates from a woman aged 55-69 years in good health. The sequencing input was blood. The CDR3 spells CASSFGGMTYNEQFF. The CDR3, as DNA: TGTGCCAGCAGCTTTGGCGGGATGACCTACAATGAGCAGTTCTTC.